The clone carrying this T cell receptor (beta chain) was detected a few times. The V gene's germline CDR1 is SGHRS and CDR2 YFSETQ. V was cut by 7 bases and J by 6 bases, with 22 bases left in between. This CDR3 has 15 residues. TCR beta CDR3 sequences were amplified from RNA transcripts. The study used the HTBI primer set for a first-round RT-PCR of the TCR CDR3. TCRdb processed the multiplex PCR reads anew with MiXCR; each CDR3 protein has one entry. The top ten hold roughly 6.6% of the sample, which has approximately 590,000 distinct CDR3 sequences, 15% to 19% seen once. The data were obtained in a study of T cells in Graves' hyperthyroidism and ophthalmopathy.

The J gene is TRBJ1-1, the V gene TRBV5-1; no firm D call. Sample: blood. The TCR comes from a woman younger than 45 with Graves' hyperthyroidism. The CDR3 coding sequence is TGCGCCAGCCGGGCAACCCAAGGAGGGTACGCTGAAGCTTTCTTT. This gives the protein CASRATQGGYAEAFF.